The clone carrying this T cell receptor beta chain was seen ten or more times. Its specificity is not known. The sample comes from a study of glioma-infiltrating T cells. The iRepertoire nested amplicon-rescue multiplex PCR amplified TCR alpha and beta CDR3s from RNA. Tissue mRNA or PBMC total RNA, roughly 90-400 ng, went into one-step reverse transcription and amplification. TCRdb processed the multiplex PCR reads anew with MiXCR; each CDR3 protein has one entry. The sample carries about 93,000 distinct CDR3 sequences, roughly 39% recorded once. Study results and limitations: Tissue-blood divergence was below expectation in non-neoplastic patients, above in gliomas. Only very few CDR3 sequences appeared in both tissue and blood.

This CDR3 comprises 13 residues. The germline V gene has CDR1 LNHDA and CDR2 SQIVND (reference sequence). V shed 3 bases and J shed 9 bases, with 14 bases lying between them. The specimen was glioma tissue, nonneoplastic brain tissue, or PBMCs (not recorded which). This sequence joins TRBV19 and TRBJ1-1, with D perhaps TRBD1 (5 bases). The TCR originated in a human donor with low-grade glioma or glioblastoma, undergoing nonglioma brain surgery, or in good health (not recorded which). The chain's CDR3 is CASSIRGLEKAFF. CDR3 DNA: TGTGCCAGTAGTATCCGGGGCCTCGAGAAAGCTTTCTTT.